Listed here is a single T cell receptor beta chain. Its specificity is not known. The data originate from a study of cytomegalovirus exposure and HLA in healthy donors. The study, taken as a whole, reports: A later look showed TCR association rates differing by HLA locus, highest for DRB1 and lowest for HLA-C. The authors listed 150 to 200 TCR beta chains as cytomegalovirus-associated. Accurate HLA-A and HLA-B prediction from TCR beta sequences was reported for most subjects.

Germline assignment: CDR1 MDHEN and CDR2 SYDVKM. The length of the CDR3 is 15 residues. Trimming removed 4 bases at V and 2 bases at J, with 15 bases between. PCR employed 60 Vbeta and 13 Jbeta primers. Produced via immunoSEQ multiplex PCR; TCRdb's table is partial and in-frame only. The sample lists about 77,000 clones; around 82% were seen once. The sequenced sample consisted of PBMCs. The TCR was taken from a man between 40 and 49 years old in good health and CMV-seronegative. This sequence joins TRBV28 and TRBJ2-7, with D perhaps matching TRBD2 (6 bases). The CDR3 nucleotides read TGTGCCAGCAGTTCCCTGGGAGGTGAAACCTACGAGCAGTACTTC. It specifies CASSSLGGETYEQYF.